This T cell receptor (beta chain) was identified in a study of blood T cell repertoires in COVID-19. Authors' processing steps: Using reference gene primer amplification, nucleated cell counts were estimated. Sequencing used immunoSEQ multiplex PCR; TCRdb keeps in-frame clones, though not all of them. V, J and clone size derive from that table, while D and trimming were established from the DNA sequence. Of around 20,000 clones in the sample, 85% to 95% were seen once. CDR1 is MDHEN, CDR2 SYDVKM, per germline. The V gene lost 3 bases and the J gene lost 0 bases, with 11 bases spanning the gap. This CDR3 has 15 residues.

This receptor was taken from a woman in her 50s with active COVID-19. V is TRBV28 and J is TRBJ1-1; D is unclear. Sequences were obtained from peripheral blood. CDR3 nucleotide sequence: TGTGCCAGCAGTTTTTCAGGCAGATTGAACACTGAAGCTTTCTTT. It translates to CASSFSGRLNTEAFF.